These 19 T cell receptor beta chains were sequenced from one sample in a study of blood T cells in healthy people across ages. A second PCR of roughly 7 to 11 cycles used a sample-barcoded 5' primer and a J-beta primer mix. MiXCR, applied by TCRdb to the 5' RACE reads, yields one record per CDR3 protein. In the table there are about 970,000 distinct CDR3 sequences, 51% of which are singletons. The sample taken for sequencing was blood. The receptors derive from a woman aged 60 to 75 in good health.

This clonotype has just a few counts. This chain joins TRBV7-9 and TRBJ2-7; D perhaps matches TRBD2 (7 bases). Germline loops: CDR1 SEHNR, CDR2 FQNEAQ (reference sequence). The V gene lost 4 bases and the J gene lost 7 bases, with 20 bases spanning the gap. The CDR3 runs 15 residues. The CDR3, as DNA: TGTGCCAGCAGCTCGGGGGGCAGAAAGCTCCGGGAGCAGTACTTC. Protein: CASSSGGRKLREQYF.

DNA of the CDR3: TGTGCCAGCACTAGCGGGAGAGGGAACGTGTTAGGGCAGTTCTTC. It is translated as CASTSGRGNVLGQFF. The chain joins TRBV19 to TRBJ2-1; 11 bases line up with TRBD2. The junction had 16 bases not matched to a gene; V was cut back by 9 bases and J by 12 bases. Germline V gene sequence: CDR1 LNHDA, CDR2 SQIVND (reference sequence). The CDR3 has 15 residues. Combining the CDR3 with reference TRBV19 and TRBJ2-1 gives the whole variable domain DGGITQSPKYLFRKEGQNVTLSCEQNLNHDAMYWYRQDPGQGLRLIYYSQIVNDFQKGDIAEGYSVSREKKESFPLTVTSAQKNPTAFYLCASTSGRGNVLGQFFGPGTRLTVL.

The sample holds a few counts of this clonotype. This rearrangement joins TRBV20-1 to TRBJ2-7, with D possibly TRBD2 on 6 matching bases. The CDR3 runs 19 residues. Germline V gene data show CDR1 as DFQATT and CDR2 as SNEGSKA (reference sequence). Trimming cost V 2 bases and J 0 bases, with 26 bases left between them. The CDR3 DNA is TGCAGTGCTAGACCTCAGCGGGCAAAGGTTGTCTCGAGCTCCTACGAGCAGTACTTC. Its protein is CSARPQRAKVVSSSYEQYF.

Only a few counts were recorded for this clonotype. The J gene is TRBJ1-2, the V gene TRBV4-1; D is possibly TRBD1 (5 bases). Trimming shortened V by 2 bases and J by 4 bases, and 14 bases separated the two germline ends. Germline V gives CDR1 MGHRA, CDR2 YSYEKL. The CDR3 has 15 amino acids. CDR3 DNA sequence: TGCGCCAGCAGCCAACAGCAGGGAAAGTCCTATGGCTACACCTTC. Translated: CASSQQQGKSYGYTF.

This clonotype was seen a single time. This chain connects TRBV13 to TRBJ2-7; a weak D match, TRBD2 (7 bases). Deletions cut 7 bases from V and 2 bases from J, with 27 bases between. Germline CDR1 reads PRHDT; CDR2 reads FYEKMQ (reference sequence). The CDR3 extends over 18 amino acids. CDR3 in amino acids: CASTQGQGVSGVTYEQYF. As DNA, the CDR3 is TGTGCCAGCACCCAGGGGCAGGGTGTGAGCGGGGTAACCTACGAGCAGTACTTC. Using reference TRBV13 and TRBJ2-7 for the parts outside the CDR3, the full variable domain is AAGVIQSPRHLIKEKRETATLKCYPIPRHDTVYWYQQGPGQDPQFLISFYEKMQSDKGSIPDRFSAQQFSDYHSELNMSSLELGDSALYFCASTQGQGVSGVTYEQYFGPGTRLTVT.

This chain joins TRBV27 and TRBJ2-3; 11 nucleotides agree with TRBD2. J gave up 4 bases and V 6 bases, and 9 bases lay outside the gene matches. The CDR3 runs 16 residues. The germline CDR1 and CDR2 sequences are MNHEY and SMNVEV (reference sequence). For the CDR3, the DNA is TGTGCCAGCAGGCGGGGTCTAGCGGGAGGAGCAGATACGCAGTATTTT. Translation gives CASRRGLAGGADTQYF.

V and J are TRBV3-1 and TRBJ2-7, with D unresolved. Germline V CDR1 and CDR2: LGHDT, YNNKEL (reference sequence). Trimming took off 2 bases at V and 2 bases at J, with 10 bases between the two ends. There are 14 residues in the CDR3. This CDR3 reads CASSQNPGAYEQYF. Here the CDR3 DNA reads TGTGCCAGCAGCCAAAACCCTGGGGCCTACGAGCAGTACTTC.

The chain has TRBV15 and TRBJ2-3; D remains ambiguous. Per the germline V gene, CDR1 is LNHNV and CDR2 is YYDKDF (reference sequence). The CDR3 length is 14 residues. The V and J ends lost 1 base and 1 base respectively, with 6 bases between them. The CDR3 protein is CATSRGLRTDTQYF. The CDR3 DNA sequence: TGTGCCACCAGCAGAGGGTTGCGCACAGATACGCAGTATTTT.

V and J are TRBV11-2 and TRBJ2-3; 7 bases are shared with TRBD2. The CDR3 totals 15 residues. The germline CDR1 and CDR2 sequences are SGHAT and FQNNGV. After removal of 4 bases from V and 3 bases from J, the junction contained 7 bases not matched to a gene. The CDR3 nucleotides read TGTGCCAGCAGCTCCGGACTAGTTATAACAGATACGCAGTATTTT. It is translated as CASSSGLVITDTQYF.

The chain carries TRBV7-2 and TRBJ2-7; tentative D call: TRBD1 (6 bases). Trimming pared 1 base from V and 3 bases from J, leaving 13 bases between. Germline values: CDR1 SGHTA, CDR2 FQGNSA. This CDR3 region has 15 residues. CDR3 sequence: CASSLGAGVRYEQYF. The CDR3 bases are TGTGCCAGCAGCTTAGGGGCAGGGGTGCGCTACGAGCAGTACTTC.

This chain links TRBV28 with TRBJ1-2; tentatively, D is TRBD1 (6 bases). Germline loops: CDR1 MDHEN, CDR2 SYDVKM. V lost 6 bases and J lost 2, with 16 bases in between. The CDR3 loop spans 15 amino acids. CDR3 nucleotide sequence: TGTGCCAGCAGCACAGGGACTTGGGGGAACTATGGCTACACCTTC. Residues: CASSTGTWGNYGYTF.

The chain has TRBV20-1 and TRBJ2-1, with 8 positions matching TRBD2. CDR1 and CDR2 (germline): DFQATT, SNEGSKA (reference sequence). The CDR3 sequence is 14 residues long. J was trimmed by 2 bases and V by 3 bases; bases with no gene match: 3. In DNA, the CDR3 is TGCAGTGCTAGTGAAGCGGGGGCCTACAATGAGCAGTTCTTC. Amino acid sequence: CSASEAGAYNEQFF.

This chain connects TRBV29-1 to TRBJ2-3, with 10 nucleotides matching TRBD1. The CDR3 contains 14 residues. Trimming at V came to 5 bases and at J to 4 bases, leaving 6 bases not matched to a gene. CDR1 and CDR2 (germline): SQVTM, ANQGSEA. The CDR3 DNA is TGCAGCGTTTACCGGGACAGGGGACCAGATACGCAGTATTTT. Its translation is CSVYRDRGPDTQYF.

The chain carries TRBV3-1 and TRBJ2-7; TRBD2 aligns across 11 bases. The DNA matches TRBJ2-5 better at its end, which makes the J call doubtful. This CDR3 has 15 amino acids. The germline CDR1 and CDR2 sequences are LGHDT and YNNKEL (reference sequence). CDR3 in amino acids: CASSHGTSGRETQYF. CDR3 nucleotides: TGTGCCAGCAGCCATGGTACTAGCGGGAGAGAGACCCAGTACTTC.

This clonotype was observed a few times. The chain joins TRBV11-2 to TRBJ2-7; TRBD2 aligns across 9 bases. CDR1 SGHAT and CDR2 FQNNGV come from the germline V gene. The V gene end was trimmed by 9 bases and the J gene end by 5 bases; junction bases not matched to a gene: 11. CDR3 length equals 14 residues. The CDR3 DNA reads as TGTGCCAGTAGTCTTAGCGGGAGAACGAACGAGCAGTACTTC. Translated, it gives CASSLSGRTNEQYF.

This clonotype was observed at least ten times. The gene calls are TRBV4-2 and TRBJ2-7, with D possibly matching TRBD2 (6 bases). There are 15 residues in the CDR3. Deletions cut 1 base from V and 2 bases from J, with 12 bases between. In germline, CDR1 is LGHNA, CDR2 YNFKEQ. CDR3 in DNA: TGTGCCAGCAGCCAAGGGCCTGGGGGGACCTACGAGCAGTACTTC. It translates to CASSQGPGGTYEQYF.

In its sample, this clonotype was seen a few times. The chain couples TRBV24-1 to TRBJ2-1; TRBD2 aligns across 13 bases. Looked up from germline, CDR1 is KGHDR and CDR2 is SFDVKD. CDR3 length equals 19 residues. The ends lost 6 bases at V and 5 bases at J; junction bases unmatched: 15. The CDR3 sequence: CATSNPMTSGRTGNNEQFF. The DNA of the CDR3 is TGTGCCACCAGTAACCCCATGACTAGCGGGAGGACGGGCAACAATGAGCAGTTCTTC.

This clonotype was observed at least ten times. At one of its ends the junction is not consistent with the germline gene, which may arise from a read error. The CDR3 DNA reads as TGTGCCTGCAGTGTAGCGGCCCCCCCCTACAATGAGCAGTTCTTC. Translating gives CACSVAAPPYNEQFF. The chain uses TRBV2 and TRBJ2-1; TRBD2 might be the D (6 bases). The CDR3 has 15 residues. The germline V gene encodes CDR1 SNHLY and CDR2 FYNNEI. The entire variable domain, with the rest obtained from reference TRBV2 and TRBJ2-1, is as follows: EPEVTQTPSHQVTQMGQEVILRCVPISNHLYFYWYRQILGQKVEFLVSFYNNEISEKSEIFDDQFSVERPDGSNFTLKIRSTKLEDSAMYFCACSVAAPPYNEQFFGPGTRLTVL.

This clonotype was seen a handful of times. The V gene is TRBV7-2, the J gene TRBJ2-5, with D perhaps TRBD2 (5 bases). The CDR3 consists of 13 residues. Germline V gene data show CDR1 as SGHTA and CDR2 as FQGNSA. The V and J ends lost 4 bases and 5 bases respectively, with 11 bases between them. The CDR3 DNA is TGTGCCAGCAGCTCCGAGAGAGGGGAGACCCAGTACTTC. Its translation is CASSSERGETQYF.